This T cell receptor beta chain was recorded in a study of technical replicates of blood from a few donors. CDR1 is MNHNS, CDR2 SASEGT, per germline. The CDR3 sequence is 16 residues long. Deletions cut 8 bases from V and 8 bases from J, with 22 bases between. Assay used: immunoSEQ multiplex PCR; TCRdb lists only in-frame clones, some missing. The sample lists under 95,000 clones; around 91% were seen once. The sample comprised T cells isolated from PBMCs. The TCR comes from a human donor in good health. Some clones in this sample may be carry-over from other donors' samples. The chain couples TRBV6-1 to TRBJ1-6; no clear D. CDR3 nucleotide sequence: TGTGCCAGCGGTGGGAGAGGGCTTAATGCGGATTCACCCCTCCACTTT. It is translated as CASGGRGLNADSPLHF.